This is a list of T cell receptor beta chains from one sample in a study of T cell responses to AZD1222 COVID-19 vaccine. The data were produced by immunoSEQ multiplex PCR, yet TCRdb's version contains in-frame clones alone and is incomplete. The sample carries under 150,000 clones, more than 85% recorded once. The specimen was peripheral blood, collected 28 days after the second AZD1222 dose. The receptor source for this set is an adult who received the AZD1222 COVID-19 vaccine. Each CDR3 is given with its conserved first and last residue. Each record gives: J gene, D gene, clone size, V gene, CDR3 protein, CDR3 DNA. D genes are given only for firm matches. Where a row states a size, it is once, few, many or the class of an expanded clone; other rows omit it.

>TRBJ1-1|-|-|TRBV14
CASSQGVRYTEAFF
TGTGCCAGCAGCCAAGGTGTCCGGTACACTGAAGCTTTCTTT
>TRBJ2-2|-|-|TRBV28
CASSRTPGELFF
TGTGCCAGCAGTCGGACACCCGGGGAGCTGTTTTTT
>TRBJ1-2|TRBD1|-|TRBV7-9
CASSYGTGGALNYGYTF
TGTGCCAGCAGTTATGGGACAGGGGGCGCCCTTAACTATGGCTACACCTTC
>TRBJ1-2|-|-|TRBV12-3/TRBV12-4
CASSGGGSGGYTF
TGTGCCAGCAGTGGAGGCGGCAGTGGGGGCTACACCTTC
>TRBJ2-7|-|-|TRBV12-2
CASRRSGRVCSYEQYF
TGTGCAAGTCGCCGTAGCGGGAGGGTCTGTTCCTACGAGCAGTACTTC
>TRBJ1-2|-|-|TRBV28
CASSFDYGYTF
TGTGCCAGCAGTTTCGACTATGGCTACACCTTC
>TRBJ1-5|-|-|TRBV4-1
CASSHERRDSQHF
TGCGCCAGCAGCCATGAGCGTCGGGACTCCCAGCATTTT
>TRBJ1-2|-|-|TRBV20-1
CSLGTHYGYTF
TGCAGTCTCGGGACACACTATGGCTACACCTTC
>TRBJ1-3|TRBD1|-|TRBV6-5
CASSYFGTGGNTIYF
TGTGCCAGCAGTTACTTCGGGACAGGAGGAAACACCATATATTTT
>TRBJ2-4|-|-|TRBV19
CASSYGQGLYPYF
TGTGCCAGTAGTTATGGTCAGGGTCTCTATCCGTACTTC
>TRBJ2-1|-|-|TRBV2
CASRRPTPGYNEQFF
TGTGCCAGCAGGAGACCTACCCCAGGCTACAATGAGCAGTTCTTC
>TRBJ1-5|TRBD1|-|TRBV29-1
CSASTGSGNQPQHF
TGCAGCGCCTCGACAGGGAGCGGCAATCAGCCCCAGCATTTT
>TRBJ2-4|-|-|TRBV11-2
CASSLFEGRGNIQYF
TGTGCCAGCAGCTTATTCGAGGGTCGGGGGAACATTCAGTACTTC
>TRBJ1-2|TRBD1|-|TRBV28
CASSTSDRGYGYTF
TGTGCCAGCAGTACCTCGGACAGGGGCTATGGCTACACCTTC
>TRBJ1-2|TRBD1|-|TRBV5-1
CASSRDRGNYGYTF
TGCGCCAGCAGCCGGGACAGGGGCAACTATGGCTACACCTTC
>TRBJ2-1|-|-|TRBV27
CASSSRREQFF
TGTGCCAGCAGTTCTCGCCGCGAGCAGTTCTTC
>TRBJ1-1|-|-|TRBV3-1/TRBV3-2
CASSYGTLEAFF
TGTGCCAGCAGCTACGGGACGCTTGAAGCTTTCTTT
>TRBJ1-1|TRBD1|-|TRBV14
CASSQDYDRGVTEAFF
TGTGCCAGCAGCCAAGATTACGACAGGGGGGTCACTGAAGCTTTCTTT
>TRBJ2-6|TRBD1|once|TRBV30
CAWSVSRYDRVPPGANVLTF
TGTGCCTGGAGTGTAAGTCGCTATGACAGGGTGCCCCCTGGGGCCAACGTCCTGACTTTC
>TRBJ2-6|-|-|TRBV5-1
CASSLFPGSSSTANVLTF
TGCGCCAGCAGCTTGTTCCCGGGTTCTAGCTCTACGGCCAACGTCCTGACTTTC
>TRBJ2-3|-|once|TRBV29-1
CSAGGLPGDTDTQYF
TGCAGCGCCGGGGGCCTCCCTGGTGACACAGATACGCAGTATTTT
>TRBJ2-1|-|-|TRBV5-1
CASSLAMGGMNNEQFF
TGCGCCAGCAGCTTGGCCATGGGCGGGATGAACAATGAGCAGTTCTTC
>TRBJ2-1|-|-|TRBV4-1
CASSQVQDSYNEQFF
TGCGCCAGCAGCCAAGTGCAAGACTCTTACAATGAGCAGTTCTTC
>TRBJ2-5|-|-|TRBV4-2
CASSQGSPSAIAAQYF
TGTGCCAGCAGCCAAGGCTCTCCTAGCGCAATCGCGGCCCAGTACTTC
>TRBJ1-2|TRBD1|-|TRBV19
CASTWTGGGGYTF
TGTGCCAGTACCTGGACAGGGGGAGGTGGCTACACCTTC
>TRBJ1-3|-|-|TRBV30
CAWSRGTTSGNTIYF
TGTGCCTGGAGTAGGGGGACCACCTCTGGAAACACCATATATTTT
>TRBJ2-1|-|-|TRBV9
CASSRTYNEQFF
TGTGCCAGCAGCCGGACTTACAATGAGCAGTTCTTC
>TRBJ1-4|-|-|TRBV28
CASSGHRAEKLFF
TGTGCCAGCTCGGGACACCGGGCTGAAAAACTGTTTTTT
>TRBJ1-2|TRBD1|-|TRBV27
CASRPTGGRGGYTF
TGTGCCAGCAGGCCCACAGGGGGAAGGGGAGGCTACACCTTC
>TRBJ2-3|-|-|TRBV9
CASTRATGRTDTQYF
TGTGCCAGCACCCGAGCGACAGGAAGGACAGATACGCAGTATTTT
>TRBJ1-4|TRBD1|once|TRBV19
CASSIKLRDRTFSGEKLFF
TGTGCCAGTAGTATAAAGTTACGGGACAGGACTTTTTCTGGTGAAAAACTGTTTTTT
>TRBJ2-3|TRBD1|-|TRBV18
CASSPSIDRGADTQYF
TGTGCCAGCTCACCATCTATCGACAGGGGAGCAGATACGCAGTATTTT
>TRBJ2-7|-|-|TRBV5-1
CASSSTQGAGEQYF
TGCGCCAGCAGCTCAACTCAGGGAGCAGGGGAGCAGTACTTC
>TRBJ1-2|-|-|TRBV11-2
CASSPSRGGGYTF
TGTGCCAGCAGCCCTTCCCGGGGTGGTGGCTACACCTTC
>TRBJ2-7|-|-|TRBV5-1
CASSLLVTSSYEQYF
TGCGCCAGCAGCTTGTTGGTGACATCATCCTACGAGCAGTACTTC
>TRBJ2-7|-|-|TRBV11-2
CASSLNYEQYF
TGTGCCAGCAGCTTAAACTATGAGCAGTACTTC
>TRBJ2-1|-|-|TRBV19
CASSIGINNEQFF
TGTGCCAGTAGTATCGGGATCAACAATGAGCAGTTCTTC
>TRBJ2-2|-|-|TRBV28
CATPGSSAGELFF
TGTGCCACCCCGGGGAGTAGTGCAGGGGAGCTGTTTTTT
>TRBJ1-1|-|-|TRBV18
CASSPGPQGTEAFF
TGTGCCAGCTCACCAGGGCCCCAGGGGACTGAAGCTTTCTTT
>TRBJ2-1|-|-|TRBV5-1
CASSLTAWGNEQFF
TGCGCCAGCAGCTTGACAGCATGGGGCAATGAGCAGTTCTTC
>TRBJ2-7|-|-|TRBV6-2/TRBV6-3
CASSYPLGRGAPGLYEQYF
TGTGCCAGCAGTTACCCCCTTGGAAGGGGGGCCCCGGGACTCTACGAGCAGTACTTC
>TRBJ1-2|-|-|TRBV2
CASSETQGNYGYTF
TGTGCCAGCAGTGAAACCCAGGGAAACTATGGCTACACCTTC
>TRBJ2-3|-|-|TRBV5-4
CASSLAGTQKFTDTQYF
TGTGCCAGCAGCCTGGCCGGGACACAGAAGTTCACAGATACGCAGTATTTT
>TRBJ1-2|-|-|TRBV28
CASSTANYGYTF
TGTGCCAGCAGTACAGCTAACTATGGCTACACCTTC